The T cell receptor (beta chain) described here comes from a study of CD4 T cells in relation to SARS-CoV-2 and coronaviruses (dated by TCRdb to the early 2020s). For context, the study as a whole: In the ViraFEST assay, PBMCs were cultured with antigen for less than eleven days, after which TCR beta CDR3s were sequenced to identify clonal expansions specific to the antigen. An HIV-1 Nef peptide pool or a no-peptide culture served as the negative reference condition. Samples from three pre-COVID donors and the naive versus memory experiments were sequenced with the Adaptive Biotechnologies TCR-sequencing kit; other data were Illumina-based. For other donors in the study, expansion assays were sequenced with a different, Illumina-based TCR-beta assay. At the level of individual TCR clonotypes, the study evaluated whether memory CD4+ T cells crossreact between the spike proteins of SARS-CoV-2 and those of common cold coronaviruses. HLA restriction was mapped for shared crossreactive spike epitopes using patient-derived lymphoblastoid cell lines. Results the study describes overall, beyond this receptor: Small numbers of patients and of tested TCRs limited the study. Because no donor provided both pre-pandemic and post-infection samples, tracing the source of pre-existing responses was limited. Crossreactivity analysis centred on spike protein, so crossreactivity against other viral proteins was not assessed. Crossreactive clones showed significantly weaker SARS-CoV-2-driven expansion than monoreactive clones, consistent with antigenic imprinting. Memory CD4+ clonotypes crossrecognizing SARS-CoV-2 and at least one common cold coronavirus spike were found in 55% to 70% of donors.

Comments on this clone: The antigen it recognizes is unknown. No base quality values were provided; no much bigger clone lies one nucleotide off.

According to the germline V gene, CDR1 reads LGHNA and CDR2 reads YNFKEQ. V and J lose 0 bases and 4 bases, and a span of 12 bases separates them. Measured from the cysteine to the phenylalanine, the CDR3 is 16 residues long. CDR3 DNA is the only sequence kept; it has 48 bases, read in frame from the first base. The protocol used for the library was the immunoSEQ multiplex PCR assay. Turning to the authors' computational methods: During preprocessing, nonproductive sequences were discarded, as were any CDR3s that did not begin with C, did not end with F or W, or were shorter than 7 amino acids. Antigen-specific clonotypes were called with the MANAFEST web app, based on expansion relative to reference and other culture wells. A clone counted as positive if significantly expanded in 2 of 3 replicate wells versus the reference culture at FDR below 0.05. A further requirement for positive clones was significant expansion compared with all other tandem wells, along with an odds ratio above 5. After three terminal residues were trimmed from each end, CDR3 homology was quantified as pairwise Levenshtein distance using the stringdist R package. TCRdb stores this immuneACCESS table with in-frame sequences only. Part of the clones is absent; in the studies checked, under half of the shortfall reflects unresolved V genes, and no reason is known for the rest. From that table come the V and J calls and clone size; the DNA was used to work out D and trimming. In this sample the table shows fewer than 25,000 clones, 77% of which occur a single time. The ten largest clones add up to roughly 25% of the sample.

CD4+ T cells from unexposed donors were collected before the COVID-19 pandemic (2011-2018). The EasySep CD4+ T cell isolation kit was used to isolate CD4+ T cells once the cultures had run for nine to eleven days. As cell numbers permitted, CD4+ T cells from unexposed donors were tested for reactivity to SARS-CoV-2 S and N and to four common cold coronavirus spike pools. PBMCs were cultured at under 2.5 million per well in IMDM supplemented with about 5.3% human AB serum and about 9.2 IU/ml IL-2. Half of the culture medium was replaced with fresh IL-2-containing medium on days 3 and 7. Each peptide culture condition was generally run in triplicate replicate wells. Leukapheresis product for the unexposed donors was bought commercially. Ficoll-Paque PLUS gradient centrifugation was used to isolate PBMCs from leukapheresis product or whole blood. PBMCs were either cryopreserved at -140 degrees C or used fresh in the expansion assay. The QIAamp Micro DNA Kit was used to extract genomic DNA from the CD4+ T cells.

Material: CD4+ T cells from PBMCs, cultured in vitro. This TCR was recovered from a human donor in good health. The rearranged chain carries TRBV4-2 and TRBJ2-2; the D gene is perhaps TRBD2, on 5 matching bases. At the DNA level, the sequence is TGTGCCAGCAGCCAAGATCATCAGCGGAGCACCGGGGAGCTGTTTTTT. Its protein product is CASSQDHQRSTGELFF.